This T cell receptor beta chain was captured by sequencing in a study of identical twins. The CDR3 runs 14 residues. V dropped 6 bases and J dropped 1 base, with 15 bases sitting between them. Germline V lookup: CDR1 SQVTM, CDR2 ANQGSEA. TCRdb reanalysed the 5' RACE reads using MiXCR and keeps one entry per CDR3 protein. The sample consists of some 250,000 distinct CDR3 sequences, 9.5% to 15% of them appearing once. Study-wide points: Excess sharing between twins was weaker in beta out-of-frame sequences. The models gave estimates that fell short of the out-of-frame TCR alpha sharing seen in monozygotic twins. A cross-sectional statistical analysis, not follow-up of the same donors, supported the conclusions.

Concerning this clonotype: Its antigen is not identified.

This sample also belongs to another study, concerning yellow fever vaccine responses in identical twins.

The material sequenced was memory (CD45RO+) T cells sorted from blood. This TCR was recovered from a woman aged 18-35 years in good health. The chain recombines TRBV29-1 with TRBJ1-1; weak D call: TRBD1 (6 bases). The chain's CDR3 is CSVPGRGQNTEAFF. The CDR3 DNA reads TGCAGCGTCCCCGGCAGGGGTCAGAACACTGAAGCTTTCTTT.